The T cell receptor beta chain under discussion was sequenced for a study of cytomegalovirus exposure and HLA in healthy donors. Unmatched junction bases numbered 5, after V lost 0 bases and J lost 5 bases. The CDR3 totals 16 residues. Germline values: CDR1 MNHEY, CDR2 SVGAGI. A word on this clone: Antigen unknown.

The data were produced by immunoSEQ multiplex PCR, yet TCRdb's version contains in-frame clones alone and is incomplete. The profile shows approximately 220,000 clones, about nine tenths of them singletons. Findings of the study overall: The investigators catalogued 164 TCR beta chains as cytomegalovirus-associated.

This TCR was recovered from a woman aged 18 to 35 in good health and CMV-seronegative. Material: PBMCs. The V gene is TRBV6-5, the J gene TRBJ1-3, with TRBD1 identical over 9 bases. CDR3 in amino acids: CASSYSIGTGRNTIYF. CDR3 DNA: TGTGCCAGCAGTTACTCGATAGGGACAGGGAGAAACACCATATATTTT.